The 22 T cell receptor beta chains below come from one sample, sequenced in a study of blood T cell repertoires in COVID-19. TCRdb's table, derived via immunoSEQ multiplex PCR, lists solely in-frame clones and lacks some. This sample has around 260,000 clones, with roughly 90% found just once. Input material: peripheral blood. The receptors derive from a woman aged 40 to 50 who had recovered from COVID-19.

This chain links TRBV29-1 with TRBJ1-2, with D possibly being TRBD1 (5 bases). This CDR3 comprises 12 residues. The germline V gene has CDR1 SQVTM and CDR2 ANQGSEA. V was clipped by 7 bases and J by 6 bases, with 15 bases between them. The CDR3 DNA reads as TGCAGCGGTGGGGGAGGGAACGATGGCTACACCTTC. Translation gives CSGGGGNDGYTF. Using reference TRBV29-1 and TRBJ1-2 for the parts outside the CDR3, the full variable domain is SAVISQKPSRDICQRGTSLTIQCQVDSQVTMMFWYRQQPGQSLTLIATANQGSEATYESGFVIDKFPISRPNLTFSTLTVSNMSPEDSSIYLCSGGGGNDGYTFGSGTRLTVV.

The V gene is TRBV10-3, the J gene TRBJ1-1; D gene unclear. The CDR3 extends over 14 amino acids. The germline gives CDR1 ENHRY, CDR2 SYGVKD. Trimming cost V 8 bases and J 1 base, with 14 bases left between them. The CDR3 loop is CAIWSGIRNTEAFF. In DNA, the CDR3 is TGTGCCATCTGGTCGGGGATACGGAACACTGAAGCTTTCTTT.

V is TRBV5-5 and J is TRBJ1-2; 9 bases map to TRBD1. The CDR3 runs to 13 residues. CDR1 SGHKS and CDR2 YYEKEE come from the germline V gene (reference sequence). V lost 2 bases to trimming and J lost 4 bases; unmatched junction nucleotides: 0. In nucleotides, the CDR3 is TGTGCCAGCAGCTTACAGGGGGCCTATGGCTACACCTTC. It encodes CASSLQGAYGYTF.

The chain joins TRBV6-5 to TRBJ2-5; D remains ambiguous. Trimming cost V 3 bases and J 1 base, with 9 bases left between them. CDR1 and CDR2 (germline): MNHEY, SVGAGI. The CDR3 loop spans 14 amino acids. CDR3 DNA: TGTGCCAGCAGTTATACGGCGGCCCAAGAGACCCAGTACTTC. It specifies CASSYTAAQETQYF.

The chain combines TRBV2 with TRBJ2-1; 9 bases fit TRBD2. V shed 5 bases and J 3 bases; nucleotides not matched to a gene: 5. The germline V gene encodes CDR1 SNHLY and CDR2 FYNNEI. This CDR3 comprises 15 residues. The CDR3 sequence: CASSLAGLDYNEQFF. The CDR3 nucleotides are TGTGCCAGCAGTCTAGCGGGATTGGACTACAATGAGCAGTTCTTC.

The genes are TRBV7-8 and TRBJ2-1; the D is unclear. V lost 5 bases to trimming and J lost 5 bases, with 10 bases between them. The CDR3 is 13 amino acids. Germline V gene lookup returns CDR1 SGHVS and CDR2 FQNEAQ. The CDR3, as DNA: TGTGCCAGCAGCAATGGGCCCGACAATGAGCAGTTCTTC. Translated: CASSNGPDNEQFF.

V gene TRBV24-1 combines with J gene TRBJ2-1; 8 nucleotides agree with TRBD2. V gave up 8 bases and J gave up 6 bases; unmatched junction bases: 8. CDR1 is KGHDR and CDR2 is SFDVKD in the germline V gene. There are 14 residues in the CDR3. DNA for the CDR3: TGTGCCACCACTGTTCTAGCGGGCCCCAATGAGCAGTTCTTC. Translating gives CATTVLAGPNEQFF.

The rearrangement uses TRBV27 and TRBJ1-2; TRBD1 aligns across 10 bases. The CDR3 consists of 15 residues. V was pared by 5 bases and J by 7 bases, with 10 bases of the junction left unmatched. Germline CDR1 and CDR2: MNHEY and SMNVEV (reference sequence). The CDR3, as DNA: TGTGCCAGCAGTGGAAGACAGGGGGCCTGGGGTGGCTACACCTTC. Translating gives CASSGRQGAWGGYTF.

The chain combines TRBV3-1 (or the pseudogene TRBV3-2) with TRBJ2-7; 8 bases map to TRBD1. Unmatched junction bases numbered 12, after V lost 5 bases and J lost 3 bases. CDR3 length equals 16 residues. Germline V gene sequence: CDR1 LGHDT, CDR2 YNNKEL (reference sequence). CDR3 nucleotides: TGTGCCAGCAGCGACCCGACAGGGGACAAACTCTACGAGCAGTACTTC. This encodes CASSDPTGDKLYEQYF.

The chain uses TRBV6-1 and TRBJ2-2; TRBD1 is a possible D gene (6 bases). V was cut by 0 bases and J by 2 bases, with 13 bases left in between. The CDR3 covers 17 residues. Germline V lookup: CDR1 MNHNS, CDR2 SASEGT. DNA for the CDR3: TGTGCCAGCAGTGAAGCGAGTTGGACAGTAAACACCGGGGAGCTGTTTTTT. This translates into CASSEASWTVNTGELFF.

J is TRBJ1-6 and V is TRBV27; maybe TRBD1 (5 bases). CDR3 length: 14 amino acids. Germline-derived CDR1 and CDR2 are MNHEY and SMNVEV (reference sequence). V lost 4 bases, J lost 7 bases, and 11 bases lay in between. Written as DNA, the CDR3 is TGTGCCAGCAGTTGGAGTCAGGGAAATTCACCCCTCCACTTT. Its protein is CASSWSQGNSPLHF.

The chain links TRBV3-1 (or the pseudogene TRBV3-2) to TRBJ2-2, with 12 positions matching TRBD2. CDR3 length: 15 amino acids. Trimming cost V 4 bases and J 7 bases; bases outside gene matches: 4. CDR1 is LGHDT, CDR2 YNNKEL, per germline (reference sequence). This CDR3 is CASSPPGLAGGELFF. CDR3 DNA sequence: TGTGCCAGCAGCCCCCCGGGACTAGCGGGCGGGGAGCTGTTTTTT.

The chain links TRBV19 to TRBJ1-5; TRBD1 agrees at 8 bases. The junction had 12 bases not matched to a gene; V was cut back by 8 bases and J by 0 bases. Germline V gene sequence: CDR1 LNHDA, CDR2 SQIVND (reference sequence). The CDR3 is 17 residues long. CDR3 region: CASGGQGGFRSNQPQHF. DNA for the CDR3: TGTGCCAGTGGTGGACAGGGCGGTTTTCGTAGCAATCAGCCCCAGCATTTT.

This clone was observed once. The chain joins TRBV7-2 to TRBJ2-5, with 11 bases lining up with TRBD2. Trimming at V came to 3 bases and at J to 5 bases, leaving 5 bases not matched to a gene. Germline CDR1 and CDR2: SGHTA and FQGNSA. The CDR3 totals 15 residues. The CDR3 DNA reads as TGTGCCAGCAGCTTGACTAGCGGGACAGGCGAGACCCAGTACTTC. Protein sequence: CASSLTSGTGETQYF. Drawing the rest from reference TRBV7-2 and TRBJ2-5, the complete variable domain is GAGVSQSPSNKVTEKGKDVELRCDPISGHTALYWYRQSLGQGLEFLIYFQGNSAPDKSGLPSDRFSAERTGGSVSTLTIQRTQQEDSAVYLCASSLTSGTGETQYFGPGTRLLVL.

The rearrangement uses TRBV4-2 and TRBJ1-2, with D possibly being TRBD1 (5 bases). This CDR3 region has 15 residues. Germline V gene sequence: CDR1 LGHNA, CDR2 YNFKEQ. V dropped 0 bases and J dropped 8 bases, with 16 bases sitting between them. The CDR3 DNA reads as TGTGCCAGCAGCCAAGAAGGCACAGGAACATGGGGCTACACCTTC. Amino acids: CASSQEGTGTWGYTF.

The rearrangement joins TRBV7-2 to TRBJ2-5, with D possibly being TRBD1 (7 bases). This CDR3 is built from 15 residues. Germline CDR1 and CDR2: SGHTA and FQGNSA. V was shortened by 5 bases and J by 1 base, with 14 bases between the two germline ends. In nucleotides, the CDR3 is TGTGCCAGCAGCACTCCAGGGGGGCCCCAAGAGACCCAGTACTTC. It encodes CASSTPGGPQETQYF.

The gene calls are TRBV6-5 and TRBJ2-7; 7 bases line up with TRBD2. CDR3 length: 15 amino acids. In germline, CDR1 is MNHEY, CDR2 SVGAGI. J gave up 3 bases and V 0 bases, and 5 bases lay outside the gene matches. CDR3 loop: CASSYSGRGYYEQYF. CDR3 in DNA: TGTGCCAGCAGTTACTCAGGGCGGGGGTACTACGAGCAGTACTTC.

The J gene is TRBJ2-7, the V gene TRBV3-1 (or the pseudogene TRBV3-2); TRBD2 matches 7 bases. CDR1 LGHDT and CDR2 YNNKEL come from the germline V gene (reference sequence). CDR3 size: 16 residues. Losses at the gene ends were 0 bases for V and 0 bases for J; bases not matched to a gene: 5. The CDR3: CASSQEGRGSSYEQYF. The DNA for the CDR3 is TGTGCCAGCAGCCAAGAGGGGCGGGGGAGCTCCTACGAGCAGTACTTC.

The rearrangement joins TRBV30 to TRBJ2-7, with a tentative D call TRBD2 (6 bases). Germline V CDR1 and CDR2: GTSNPN, SVGIG (reference sequence). CDR3 size: 13 residues. V was clipped by 3 bases and J by 4 bases, with 13 bases between them. The DNA for the CDR3 is TGTGCCTGGAGGGCGGGACGCCGATACGAGCAGTACTTC. Encoded protein: CAWRAGRRYEQYF. Full variable domain (rest looked up from reference TRBV30 and TRBJ2-7): SQTIHQWPATLVQPVGSPLSLECTVEGTSNPNLYWYRQAAGRGLQLLFYSVGIGQISSEVPQNLSASRPQDRQFILSSKKLLLSDSGFYLCAWRAGRRYEQYFGPGTRLTVT.

The V gene is TRBV5-1, the J gene TRBJ1-1; possible D gene TRBD1, 6 bases. Germline CDR1 reads SGHRS; CDR2 reads YFSETQ. Trimming took off 1 base at V and 1 base at J, with 17 bases between the two ends. The length of the CDR3 is 17 residues. The CDR3 sequence is CASSLSGGYGGNTEAFF. The CDR3 DNA reads TGCGCCAGCAGCTTGTCGGGGGGCTACGGTGGGAACACTGAAGCTTTCTTT.

The chain employs TRBV19 and TRBJ1-5; D is possibly TRBD1 (6 bases). Trimming took 8 bases from V and 2 from J, leaving 16 bases between them. This CDR3 is built from 15 residues. Germline V gene sequence: CDR1 LNHDA, CDR2 SQIVND (reference sequence). In nucleotides, the CDR3 is TGTGCCAGTCTTAAACAGGGCGATGGCAATCAGCCCCAGCATTTT. It translates to CASLKQGDGNQPQHF.

This clone occurred once. The gene calls are TRBV19 and TRBJ1-4; D perhaps matches TRBD1 (6 bases). The germline gives CDR1 LNHDA, CDR2 SQIVND (reference sequence). The length of the CDR3 is 14 residues. Trimming took off 7 bases at V and 8 bases at J, with 17 bases between the two ends. CDR3 in DNA: TGTGCCAGTAATGACAGGCGAGTAGGAGAAAAACTGTTTTTT. Amino acid sequence: CASNDRRVGEKLFF.